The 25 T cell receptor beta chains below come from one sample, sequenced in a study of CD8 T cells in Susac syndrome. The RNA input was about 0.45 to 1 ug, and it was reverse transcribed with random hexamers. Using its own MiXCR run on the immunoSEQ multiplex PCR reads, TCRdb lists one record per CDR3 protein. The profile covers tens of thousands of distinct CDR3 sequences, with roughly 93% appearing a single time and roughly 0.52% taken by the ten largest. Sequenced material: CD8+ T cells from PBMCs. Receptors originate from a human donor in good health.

CDR3 protein: CASSEALLKYNTGELFF. The DNA of the CDR3 is TGTGCCAGCAGTGAAGCGCTTCTGAAGTATAACACCGGGGAGCTGTTTTTT. The chain couples TRBV6-1 to TRBJ2-2, with D hard to call. CDR3 length: 17 amino acids. Germline CDR1 is MNHNS and CDR2 is SASEGT. V was clipped by 0 bases and J by 2 bases, with 13 bases between them.

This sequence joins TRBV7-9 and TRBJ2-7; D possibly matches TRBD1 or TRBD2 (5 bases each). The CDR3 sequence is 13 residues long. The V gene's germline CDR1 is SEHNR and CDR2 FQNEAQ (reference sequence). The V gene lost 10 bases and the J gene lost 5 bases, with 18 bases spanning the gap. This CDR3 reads CAIGARGNHEQYF. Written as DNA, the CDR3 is TGTGCCATTGGGGCCCGGGGAAACCACGAGCAGTACTTC.

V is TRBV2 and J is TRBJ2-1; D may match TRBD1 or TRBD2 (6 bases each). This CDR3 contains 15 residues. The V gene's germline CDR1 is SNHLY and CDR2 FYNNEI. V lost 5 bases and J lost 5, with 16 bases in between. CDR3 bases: TGTGCCAGCAGTCCCCTAGGGGGGAGCGACAATGAGCAGTTCTTC. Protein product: CASSPLGGSDNEQFF.

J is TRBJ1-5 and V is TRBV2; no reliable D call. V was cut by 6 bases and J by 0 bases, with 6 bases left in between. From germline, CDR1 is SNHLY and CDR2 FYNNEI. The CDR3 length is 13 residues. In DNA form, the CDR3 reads TGTGCCAGCAGATATAGTAGCAATCAGCCCCAGCATTTT. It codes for CASRYSSNQPQHF.

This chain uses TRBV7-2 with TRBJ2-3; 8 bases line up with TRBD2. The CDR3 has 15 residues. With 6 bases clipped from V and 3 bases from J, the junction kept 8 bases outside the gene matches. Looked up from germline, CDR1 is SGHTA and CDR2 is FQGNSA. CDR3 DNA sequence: TGTGCCAGCAGGTTGGGGGTAGCGGGAACAGATACGCAGTATTTT. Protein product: CASRLGVAGTDTQYF.

CDR3: CASSLEPGADTEAFF. DNA of the CDR3: TGTGCCAGCAGCTTGGAGCCGGGGGCGGACACTGAAGCTTTCTTT. This chain joins TRBV5-4 and TRBJ1-1; tentatively, D is TRBD1 (6 bases). Trimming cost V 0 bases and J 3 bases, with 12 bases left between them. Germline values: CDR1 SGHNT, CDR2 YYREEE (reference sequence). CDR3 size: 15 residues. Using reference TRBV5-4 and TRBJ1-1 for the parts outside the CDR3, the full variable domain is ETGVTQSPTHLIKTRGQQVTLRCSSQSGHNTVSWYQQALGQGPQFIFQYYREEENGRGNFPPRFSGLQFPNYSSELNVNALELDDSALYLCASSLEPGADTEAFFGQGTRLTVV.

In DNA form, the CDR3 reads TGTGCCAGCAGCGATCTTTCCATCCAAGCTTTCTTT. Its protein product is CASSDLSIQAFF. This chain joins TRBV7-9 and TRBJ1-1; the D is unclear. Trimming removed 5 bases at V and 9 bases at J, with 13 bases between. Germline CDR1 reads SEHNR; CDR2 reads FQNEAQ (reference sequence). The CDR3 consists of 12 residues. Filled out from reference TRBV7-9 and TRBJ1-1, the complete variable domain reads DTGVSQNPRHKITKRGQNVTFRCDPISEHNRLYWYRQTLGQGPEFLTYFQNEAQLEKSRLLSDRFSAERPKGSFSTLEIQRTEQGDSAMYLCASSDLSIQAFFGQGTRLTVV.

The CDR3 loop is CASSQVGLSYEQYF. In DNA, the CDR3 is TGTGCCAGCAGCCAAGTGGGCTTATCCTACGAGCAGTACTTC. The V call is TRBV3-1, the J call TRBJ2-7; unclear D gene. This CDR3 contains 14 residues. Germline CDR1 is LGHDT and CDR2 is YNNKEL (reference sequence). V was trimmed by 1 base and J by 1 base, leaving 8 bases between them.

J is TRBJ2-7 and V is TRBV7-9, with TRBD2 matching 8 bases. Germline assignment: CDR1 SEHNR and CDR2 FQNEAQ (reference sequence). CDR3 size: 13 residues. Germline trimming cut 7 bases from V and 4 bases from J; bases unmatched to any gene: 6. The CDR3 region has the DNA TGTGCCAGCAACAAAGCGGGAGAGTACGAGCAGTACTTC. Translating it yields CASNKAGEYEQYF.

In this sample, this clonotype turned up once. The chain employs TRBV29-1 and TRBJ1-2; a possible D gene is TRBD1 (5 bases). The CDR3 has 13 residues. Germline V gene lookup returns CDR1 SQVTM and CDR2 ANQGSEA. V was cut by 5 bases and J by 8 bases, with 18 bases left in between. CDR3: CSVIGTEEGGYTF. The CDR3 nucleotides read TGCAGCGTTATAGGCACAGAGGAGGGGGGCTACACCTTC.

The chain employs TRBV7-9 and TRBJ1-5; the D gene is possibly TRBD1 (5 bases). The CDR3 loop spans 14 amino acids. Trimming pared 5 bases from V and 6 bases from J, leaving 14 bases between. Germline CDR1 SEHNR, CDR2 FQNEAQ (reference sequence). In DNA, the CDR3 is TGTGCCAGCAGCCATATGGGGGTTGGTCAGCCCCAGCATTTT. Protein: CASSHMGVGQPQHF.

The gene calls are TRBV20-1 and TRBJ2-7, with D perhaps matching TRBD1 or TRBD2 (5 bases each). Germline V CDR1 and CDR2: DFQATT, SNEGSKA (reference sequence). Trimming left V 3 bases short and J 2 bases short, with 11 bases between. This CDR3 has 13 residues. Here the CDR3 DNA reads TGCAGTGCTAGTATCGGGGCCGCCTACGAGCAGTACTTC. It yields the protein CSASIGAAYEQYF.

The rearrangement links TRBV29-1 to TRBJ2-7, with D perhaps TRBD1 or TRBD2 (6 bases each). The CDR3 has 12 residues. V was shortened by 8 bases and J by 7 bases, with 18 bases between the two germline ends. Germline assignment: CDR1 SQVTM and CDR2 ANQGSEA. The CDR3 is CSTPAGAGEQYF. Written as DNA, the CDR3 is TGCAGCACTCCGGCAGGGGCGGGGGAGCAGTACTTC.

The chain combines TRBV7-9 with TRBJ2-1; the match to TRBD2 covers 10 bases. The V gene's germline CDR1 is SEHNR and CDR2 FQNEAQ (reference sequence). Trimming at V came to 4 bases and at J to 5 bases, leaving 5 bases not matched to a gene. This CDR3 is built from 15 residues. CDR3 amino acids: CASSSGLAGDNEQFF. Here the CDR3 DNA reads TGTGCCAGCAGCTCCGGGCTAGCGGGGGACAATGAGCAGTTCTTC.

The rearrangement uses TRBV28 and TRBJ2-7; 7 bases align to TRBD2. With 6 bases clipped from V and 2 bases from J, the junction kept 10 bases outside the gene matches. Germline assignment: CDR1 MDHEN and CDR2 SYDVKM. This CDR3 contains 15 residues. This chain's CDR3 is CASSTRLARPYEQYF. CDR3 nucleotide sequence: TGTGCCAGCAGCACTCGACTAGCAAGGCCCTACGAGCAGTACTTC. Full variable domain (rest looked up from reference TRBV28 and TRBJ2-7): DVKVTQSSRYLVKRTGEKVFLECVQDMDHENMFWYRQDPGLGLRLIYFSYDVKMKEKGDIPEGYSVSREKKERFSLILESASTNQTSMYLCASSTRLARPYEQYFGPGTRLTVT.

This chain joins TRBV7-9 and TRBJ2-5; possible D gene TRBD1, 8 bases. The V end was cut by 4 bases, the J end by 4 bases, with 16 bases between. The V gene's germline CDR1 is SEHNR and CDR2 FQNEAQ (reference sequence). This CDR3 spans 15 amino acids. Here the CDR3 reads CASSSGQGGTETQYF. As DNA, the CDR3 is TGTGCCAGCAGCTCCGGACAGGGAGGGACAGAGACCCAGTACTTC.

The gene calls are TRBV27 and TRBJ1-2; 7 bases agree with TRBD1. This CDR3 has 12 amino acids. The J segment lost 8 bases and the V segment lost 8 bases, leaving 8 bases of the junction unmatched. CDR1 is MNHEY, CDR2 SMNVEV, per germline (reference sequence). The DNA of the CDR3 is TGTGCCAGCGGAGAGGGGGCGGGCGGCTACACCTTC. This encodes CASGEGAGGYTF.

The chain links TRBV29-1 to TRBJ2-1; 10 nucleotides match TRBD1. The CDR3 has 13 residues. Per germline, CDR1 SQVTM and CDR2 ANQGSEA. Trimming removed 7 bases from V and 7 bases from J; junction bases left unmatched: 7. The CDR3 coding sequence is TGCAGCGGCACATGGACAGGGGGAAATGAGCAGTTCTTC. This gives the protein CSGTWTGGNEQFF.

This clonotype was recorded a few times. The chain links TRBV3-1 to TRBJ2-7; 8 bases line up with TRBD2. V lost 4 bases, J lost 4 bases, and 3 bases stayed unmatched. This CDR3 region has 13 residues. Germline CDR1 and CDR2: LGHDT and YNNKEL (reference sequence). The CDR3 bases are TGTGCCAGCAGCCCGGGACTAGGGTACGAGCAGTACTTC. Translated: CASSPGLGYEQYF.

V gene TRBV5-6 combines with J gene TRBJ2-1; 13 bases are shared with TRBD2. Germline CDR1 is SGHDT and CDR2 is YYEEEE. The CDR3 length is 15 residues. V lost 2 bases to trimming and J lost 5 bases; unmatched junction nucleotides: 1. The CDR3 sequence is CASSLGLAGDNEQFF. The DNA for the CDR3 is TGTGCCAGCAGCTTAGGACTAGCGGGGGACAATGAGCAGTTCTTC.

The chain's CDR3 is CASSLDQGLEYF. Here the CDR3 DNA reads TGTGCCAGCAGTTTAGACCAGGGGTTGGAGTACTTC. The chain recombines TRBV28 with TRBJ2-7; D may be TRBD1 (6 bases). Germline CDR1 MDHEN, CDR2 SYDVKM. The CDR3 has 12 amino acids. The V gene lost 2 bases and the J gene lost 11 bases, with 13 bases spanning the gap. The variable domain in full, completed from reference TRBV28 and TRBJ2-7, reads DVKVTQSSRYLVKRTGEKVFLECVQDMDHENMFWYRQDPGLGLRLIYFSYDVKMKEKGDIPEGYSVSREKKERFSLILESASTNQTSMYLCASSLDQGLEYFGPGTRLTVT.

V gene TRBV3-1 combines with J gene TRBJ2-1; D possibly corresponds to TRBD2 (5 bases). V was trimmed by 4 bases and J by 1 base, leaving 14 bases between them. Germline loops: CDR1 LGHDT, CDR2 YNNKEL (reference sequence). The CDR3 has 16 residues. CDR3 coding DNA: TGTGCCAGCAGCCTCGGACTCTTGGGGTCCTACAATGAGCAGTTCTTC. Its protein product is CASSLGLLGSYNEQFF.

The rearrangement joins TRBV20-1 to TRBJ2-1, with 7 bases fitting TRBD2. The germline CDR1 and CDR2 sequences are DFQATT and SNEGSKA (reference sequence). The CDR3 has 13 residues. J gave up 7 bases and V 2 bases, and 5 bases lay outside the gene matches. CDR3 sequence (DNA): TGCAGTGCTAGAAGACTAGCCCGGAATGAGCAGTTCTTC. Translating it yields CSARRLARNEQFF.

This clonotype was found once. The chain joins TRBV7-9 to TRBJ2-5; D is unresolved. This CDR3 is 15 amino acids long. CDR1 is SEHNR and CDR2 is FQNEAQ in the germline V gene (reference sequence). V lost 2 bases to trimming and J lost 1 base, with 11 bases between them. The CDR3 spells CASSLQIGIQETQYF. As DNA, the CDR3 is TGTGCCAGCAGCTTACAAATCGGCATCCAAGAGACCCAGTACTTC.

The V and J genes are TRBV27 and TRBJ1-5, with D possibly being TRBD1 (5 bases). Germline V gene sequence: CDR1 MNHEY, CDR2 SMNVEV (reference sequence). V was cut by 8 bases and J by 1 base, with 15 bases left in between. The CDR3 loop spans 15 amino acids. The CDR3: CASGTGPFSNQPQHF. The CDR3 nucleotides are TGTGCCAGCGGTACGGGACCTTTCAGCAATCAGCCCCAGCATTTT.